This TCR beta chain was recovered during a study of T-cell memory formation after mild COVID-19. Study results and limitations: From day 15 to 85, contracting clones were balanced between CD4 and CD8, whereas later expanders leaned toward CD4+. Prior to infection, memory already included some responding clones, suggesting cross-reactive memory joined. Day 37-peaking second-wave clones had unconfirmed SARS-CoV-2 specificity.

5'RACE primed from the constant segment yielded TCR alpha and TCR beta cDNA libraries bearing sample barcodes and UMIs. From the 5' RACE reads, TCRdb called clonotypes with MiXCR, one entry per CDR3 protein. The sample has around 180,000 distinct CDR3 sequences; under 20% are singletons. This clonotype was recorded a few times. Its antigen is unknown. Germline CDR1 reads KGHSH; CDR2 reads LQKENI. The junction had 7 bases not matched to a gene; V was cut back by 3 bases and J by 7 bases. The CDR3 consists of 15 residues. The sequenced sample was PBMCs or a T cell subset sorted from them (not recorded which). The chain employs TRBV18 and TRBJ2-7, with TRBD1 matching over 12 bases. This clonotype was sampled from an adult woman who had mild COVID-19 (a few samples of this study predate the infection). Cell type and time point are not known. The chain's CDR3 is CASSPGQGAAGEQYF. In DNA, the CDR3 is TGTGCCAGCTCACCGGGACAGGGGGCGGCCGGGGAGCAGTACTTC.